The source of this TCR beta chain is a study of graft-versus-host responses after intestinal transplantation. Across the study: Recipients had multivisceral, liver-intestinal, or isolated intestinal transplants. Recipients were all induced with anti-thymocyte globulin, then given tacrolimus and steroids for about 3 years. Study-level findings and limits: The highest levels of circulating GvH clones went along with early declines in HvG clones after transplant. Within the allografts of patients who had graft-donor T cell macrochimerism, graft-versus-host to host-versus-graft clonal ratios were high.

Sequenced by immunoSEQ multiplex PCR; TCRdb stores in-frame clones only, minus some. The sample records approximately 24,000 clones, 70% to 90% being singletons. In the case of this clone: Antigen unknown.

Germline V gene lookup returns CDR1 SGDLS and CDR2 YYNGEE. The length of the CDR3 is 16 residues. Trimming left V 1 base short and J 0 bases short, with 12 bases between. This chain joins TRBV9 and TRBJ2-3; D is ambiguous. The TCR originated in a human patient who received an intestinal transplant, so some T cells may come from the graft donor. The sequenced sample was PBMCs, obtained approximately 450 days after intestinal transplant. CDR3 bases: TGTGCCAGCAGCGTAAACCTGGCAGATAGCACAGATACGCAGTATTTT. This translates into CASSVNLADSTDTQYF.